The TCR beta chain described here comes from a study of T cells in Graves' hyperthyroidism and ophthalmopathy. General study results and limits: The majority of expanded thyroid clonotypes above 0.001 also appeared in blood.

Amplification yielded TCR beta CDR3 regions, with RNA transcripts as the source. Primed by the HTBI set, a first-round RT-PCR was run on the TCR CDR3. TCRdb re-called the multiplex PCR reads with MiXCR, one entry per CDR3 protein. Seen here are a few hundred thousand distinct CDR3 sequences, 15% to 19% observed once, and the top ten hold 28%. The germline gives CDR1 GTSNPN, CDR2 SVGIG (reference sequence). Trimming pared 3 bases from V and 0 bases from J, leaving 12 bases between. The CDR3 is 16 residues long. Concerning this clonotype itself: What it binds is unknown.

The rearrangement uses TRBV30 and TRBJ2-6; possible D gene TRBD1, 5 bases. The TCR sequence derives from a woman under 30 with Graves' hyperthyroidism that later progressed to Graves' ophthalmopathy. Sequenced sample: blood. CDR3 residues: CAWRVQGFSGANVLTF. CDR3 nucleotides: TGTGCCTGGAGGGTCCAGGGTTTCTCTGGGGCCAACGTCCTGACTTTC.